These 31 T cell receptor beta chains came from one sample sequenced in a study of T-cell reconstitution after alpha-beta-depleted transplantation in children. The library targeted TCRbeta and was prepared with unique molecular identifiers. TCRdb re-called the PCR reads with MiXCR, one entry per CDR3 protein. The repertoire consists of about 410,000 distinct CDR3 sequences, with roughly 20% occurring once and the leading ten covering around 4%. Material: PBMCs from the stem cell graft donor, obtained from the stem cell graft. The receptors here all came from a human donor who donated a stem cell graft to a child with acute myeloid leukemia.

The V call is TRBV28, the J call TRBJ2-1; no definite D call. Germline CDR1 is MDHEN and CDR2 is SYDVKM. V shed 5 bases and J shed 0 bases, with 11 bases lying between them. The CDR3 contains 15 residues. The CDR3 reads CASSPPRSSYNEQFF. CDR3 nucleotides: TGTGCCAGCAGTCCCCCCAGGAGCTCCTACAATGAGCAGTTCTTC.

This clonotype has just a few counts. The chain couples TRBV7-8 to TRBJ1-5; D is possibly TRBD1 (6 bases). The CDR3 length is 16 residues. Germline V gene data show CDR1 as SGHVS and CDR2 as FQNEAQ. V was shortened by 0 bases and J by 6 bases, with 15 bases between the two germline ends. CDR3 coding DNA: TGTGCCAGCAGCTTAGCGGTTGGGGGCTCGGGTCAGCCCCAGCATTTT. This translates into CASSLAVGGSGQPQHF.

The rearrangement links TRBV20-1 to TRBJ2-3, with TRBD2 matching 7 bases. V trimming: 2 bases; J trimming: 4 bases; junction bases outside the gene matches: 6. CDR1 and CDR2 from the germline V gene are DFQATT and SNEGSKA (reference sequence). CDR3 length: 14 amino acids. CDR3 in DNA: TGCAGTGCTAGAATAACTAGCGTCGCAGATACGCAGTATTTT. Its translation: CSARITSVADTQYF.

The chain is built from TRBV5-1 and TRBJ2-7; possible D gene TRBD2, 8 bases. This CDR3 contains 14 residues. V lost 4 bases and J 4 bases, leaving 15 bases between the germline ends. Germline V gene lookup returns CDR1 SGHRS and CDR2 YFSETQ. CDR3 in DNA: TGCGCCAGCAGCCACGGGAGGGGGCTATACGAGCAGTACTTC. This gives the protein CASSHGRGLYEQYF. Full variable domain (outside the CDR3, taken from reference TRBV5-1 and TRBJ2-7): KAGVTQTPRYLIKTRGQQVTLSCSPISGHRSVSWYQQTPGQGLQFLFEYFSETQRNKGNFPGRFSGRQFSNSRSEMNVSTLELGDSALYLCASSHGRGLYEQYFGPGTRLTVT.

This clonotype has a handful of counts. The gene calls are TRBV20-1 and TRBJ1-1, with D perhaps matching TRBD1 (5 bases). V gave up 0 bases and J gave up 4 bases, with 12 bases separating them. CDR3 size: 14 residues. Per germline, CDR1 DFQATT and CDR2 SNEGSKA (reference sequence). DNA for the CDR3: TGCAGTGCTAGAGATCAGGGCAAGTCCACTGAAGCTTTCTTT. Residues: CSARDQGKSTEAFF.

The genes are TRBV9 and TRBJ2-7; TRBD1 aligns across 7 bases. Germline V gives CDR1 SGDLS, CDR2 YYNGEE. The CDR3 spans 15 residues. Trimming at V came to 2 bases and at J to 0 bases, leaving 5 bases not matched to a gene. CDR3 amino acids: CASSVGDSSSYEQYF. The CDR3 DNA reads TGTGCCAGCAGCGTGGGGGACAGCAGCTCCTACGAGCAGTACTTC.

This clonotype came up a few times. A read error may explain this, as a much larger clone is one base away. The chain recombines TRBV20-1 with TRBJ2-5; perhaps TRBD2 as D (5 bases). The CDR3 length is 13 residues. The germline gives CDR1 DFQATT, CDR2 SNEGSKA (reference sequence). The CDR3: CCARGLIEETQYF. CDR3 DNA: TGCTGTGCTAGAGGACTGATAGAAGAGACCCAGTACTTC.

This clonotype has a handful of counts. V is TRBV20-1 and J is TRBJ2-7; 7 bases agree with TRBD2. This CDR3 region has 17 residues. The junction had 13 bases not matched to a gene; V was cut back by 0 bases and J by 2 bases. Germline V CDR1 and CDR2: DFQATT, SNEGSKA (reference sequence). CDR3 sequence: CSARDLRVRLAAYEQYF. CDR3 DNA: TGCAGTGCTAGAGATCTCCGGGTTAGACTAGCAGCCTACGAGCAGTACTTC.

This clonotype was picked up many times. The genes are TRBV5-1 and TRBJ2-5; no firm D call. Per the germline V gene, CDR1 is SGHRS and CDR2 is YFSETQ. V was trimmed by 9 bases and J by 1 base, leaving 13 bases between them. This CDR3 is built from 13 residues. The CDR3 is CATATFTQETQYF. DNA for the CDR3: TGCGCCACCGCTACTTTCACCCAAGAGACCCAGTACTTC.

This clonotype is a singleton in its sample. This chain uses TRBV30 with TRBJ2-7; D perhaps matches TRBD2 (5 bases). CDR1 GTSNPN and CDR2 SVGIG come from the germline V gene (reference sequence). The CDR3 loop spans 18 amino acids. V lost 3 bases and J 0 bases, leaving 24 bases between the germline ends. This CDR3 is CAWSHLVGDGLSSYEQYF. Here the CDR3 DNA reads TGTGCCTGGAGCCACCTAGTCGGGGATGGGTTGAGCTCCTACGAGCAGTACTTC. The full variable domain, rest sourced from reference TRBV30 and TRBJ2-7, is SQTIHQWPATLVQPVGSPLSLECTVEGTSNPNLYWYRQAAGRGLQLLFYSVGIGQISSEVPQNLSASRPQDRQFILSSKKLLLSDSGFYLCAWSHLVGDGLSSYEQYFGPGTRLTVT.

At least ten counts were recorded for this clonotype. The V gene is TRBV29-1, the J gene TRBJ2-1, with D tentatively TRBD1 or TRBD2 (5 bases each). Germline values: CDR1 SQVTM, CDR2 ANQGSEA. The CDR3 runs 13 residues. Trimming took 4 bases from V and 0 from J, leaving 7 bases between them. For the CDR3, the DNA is TGCAGCGTTGGGGACCACTCCTACAATGAGCAGTTCTTC. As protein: CSVGDHSYNEQFF.

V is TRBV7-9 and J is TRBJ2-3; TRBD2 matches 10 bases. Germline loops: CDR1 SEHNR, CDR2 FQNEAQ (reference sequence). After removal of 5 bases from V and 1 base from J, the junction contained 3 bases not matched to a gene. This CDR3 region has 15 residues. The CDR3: CASSTSGERTDTQYF. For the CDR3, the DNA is TGTGCCAGCAGCACTAGCGGGGAACGCACAGATACGCAGTATTTT. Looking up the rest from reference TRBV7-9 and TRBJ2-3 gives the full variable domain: DTGVSQNPRHKITKRGQNVTFRCDPISEHNRLYWYRQTLGQGPEFLTYFQNEAQLEKSRLLSDRFSAERPKGSFSTLEIQRTEQGDSAMYLCASSTSGERTDTQYFGPGTRLTVL.

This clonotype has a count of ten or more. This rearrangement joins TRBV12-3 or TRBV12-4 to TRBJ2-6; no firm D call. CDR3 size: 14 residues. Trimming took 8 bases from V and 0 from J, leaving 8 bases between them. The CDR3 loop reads CASSTSSGANVLTF. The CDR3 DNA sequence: TGTGCCAGCTCGACAAGCTCTGGGGCCAACGTCCTGACTTTC.

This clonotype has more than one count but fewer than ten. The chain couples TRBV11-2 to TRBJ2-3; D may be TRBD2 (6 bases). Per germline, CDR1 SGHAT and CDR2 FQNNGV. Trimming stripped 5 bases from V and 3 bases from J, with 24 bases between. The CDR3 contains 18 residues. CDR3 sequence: CASSQPRILGGVTDTQYF. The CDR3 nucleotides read TGTGCCAGCAGCCAGCCCCGAATTCTTGGCGGGGTTACAGATACGCAGTATTTT.

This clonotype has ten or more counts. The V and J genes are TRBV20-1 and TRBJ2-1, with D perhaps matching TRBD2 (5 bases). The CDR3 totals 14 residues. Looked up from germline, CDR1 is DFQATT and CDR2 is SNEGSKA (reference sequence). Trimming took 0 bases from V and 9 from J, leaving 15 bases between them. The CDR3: CSARDAVSVREQFF. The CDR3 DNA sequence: TGCAGTGCTAGAGACGCCGTTAGCGTGCGTGAGCAGTTCTTC.

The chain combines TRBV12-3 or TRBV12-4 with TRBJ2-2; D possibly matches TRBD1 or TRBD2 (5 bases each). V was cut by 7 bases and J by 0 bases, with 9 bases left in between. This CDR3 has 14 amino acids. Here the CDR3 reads CASMGVPNTGELFF. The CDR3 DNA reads TGTGCCAGCATGGGGGTCCCGAACACCGGGGAGCTGTTTTTT.

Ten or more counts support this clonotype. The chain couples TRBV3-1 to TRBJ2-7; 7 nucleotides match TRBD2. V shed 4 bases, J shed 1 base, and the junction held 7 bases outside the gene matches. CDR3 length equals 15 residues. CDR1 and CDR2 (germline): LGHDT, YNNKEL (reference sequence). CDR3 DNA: TGTGCCAGCAGCCTTAGGGACTATCTTTCCTACGAGCAGTACTTC. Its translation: CASSLRDYLSYEQYF.

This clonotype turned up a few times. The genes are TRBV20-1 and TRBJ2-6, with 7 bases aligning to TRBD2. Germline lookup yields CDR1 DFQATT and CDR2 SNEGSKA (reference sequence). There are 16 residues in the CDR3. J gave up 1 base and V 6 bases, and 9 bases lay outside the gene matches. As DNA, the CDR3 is TGCAGTGCCACAGCGGGGAGCGTGTCTGGGGCCAACGTCCTGACTTTC. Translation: CSATAGSVSGANVLTF.

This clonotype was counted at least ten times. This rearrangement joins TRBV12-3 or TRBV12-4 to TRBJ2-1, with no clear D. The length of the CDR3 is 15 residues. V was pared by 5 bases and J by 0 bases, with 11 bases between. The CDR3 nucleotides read TGTGCCAGCAGTCGGGCGACCAGCTCCTACAATGAGCAGTTCTTC. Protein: CASSRATSSYNEQFF.

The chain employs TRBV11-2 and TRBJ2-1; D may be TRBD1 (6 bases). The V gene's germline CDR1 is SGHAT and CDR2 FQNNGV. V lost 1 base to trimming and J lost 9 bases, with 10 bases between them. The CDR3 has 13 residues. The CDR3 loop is CASSLGGPSEQFF. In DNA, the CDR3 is TGTGCCAGCAGCTTAGGGGGGCCTTCTGAGCAGTTCTTC.

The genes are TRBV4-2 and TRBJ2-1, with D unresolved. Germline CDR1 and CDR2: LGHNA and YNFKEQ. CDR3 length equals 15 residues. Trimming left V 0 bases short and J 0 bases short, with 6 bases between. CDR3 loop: CASSQEGYSYNEQFF. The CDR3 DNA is TGTGCCAGCAGCCAAGAGGGTTACTCCTACAATGAGCAGTTCTTC.

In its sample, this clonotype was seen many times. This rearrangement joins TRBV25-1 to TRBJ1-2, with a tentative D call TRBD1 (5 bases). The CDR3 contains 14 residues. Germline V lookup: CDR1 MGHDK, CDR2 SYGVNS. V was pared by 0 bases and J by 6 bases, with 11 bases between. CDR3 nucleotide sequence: TGTGCCAGCAGTGAATACGGGGGTTTCCATGGCTACACCTTC. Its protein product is CASSEYGGFHGYTF.

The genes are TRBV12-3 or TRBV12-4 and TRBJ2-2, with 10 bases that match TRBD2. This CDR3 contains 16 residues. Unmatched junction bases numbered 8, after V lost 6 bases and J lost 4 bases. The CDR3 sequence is CASSRGLAEATGELFF. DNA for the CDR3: TGTGCCAGCAGCCGCGGACTAGCGGAGGCCACCGGGGAGCTGTTTTTT.

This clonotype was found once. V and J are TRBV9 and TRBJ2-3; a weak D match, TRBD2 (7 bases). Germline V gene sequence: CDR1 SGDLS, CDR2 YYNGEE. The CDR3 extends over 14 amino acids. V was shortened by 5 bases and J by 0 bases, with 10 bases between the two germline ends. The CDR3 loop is CASSRGGSTDTQYF. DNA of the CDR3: TGTGCCAGCAGTAGGGGGGGTAGCACAGATACGCAGTATTTT. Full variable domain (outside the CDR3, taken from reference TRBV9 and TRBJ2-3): DSGVTQTPKHLITATGQRVTLRCSPRSGDLSVYWYQQSLDQGLQFLIQYYNGEERAKGNILERFSAQQFPDLHSELNLSSLELGDSALYFCASSRGGSTDTQYFGPGTRLTVL.

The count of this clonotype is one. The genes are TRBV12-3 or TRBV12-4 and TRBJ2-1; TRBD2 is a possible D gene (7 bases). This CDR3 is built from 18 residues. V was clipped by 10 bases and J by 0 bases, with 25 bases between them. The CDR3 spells CAIWGGQGVLSSYNEQFF. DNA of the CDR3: TGTGCCATCTGGGGGGGGCAGGGCGTACTAAGCTCCTACAATGAGCAGTTCTTC.

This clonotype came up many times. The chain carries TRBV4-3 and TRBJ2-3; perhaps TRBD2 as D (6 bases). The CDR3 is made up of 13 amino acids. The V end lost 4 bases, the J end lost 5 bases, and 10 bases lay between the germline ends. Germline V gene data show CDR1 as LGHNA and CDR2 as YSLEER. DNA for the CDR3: TGCGCCAGCAGCCCGACTAGAGGAGATACGCAGTATTTT. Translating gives CASSPTRGDTQYF.

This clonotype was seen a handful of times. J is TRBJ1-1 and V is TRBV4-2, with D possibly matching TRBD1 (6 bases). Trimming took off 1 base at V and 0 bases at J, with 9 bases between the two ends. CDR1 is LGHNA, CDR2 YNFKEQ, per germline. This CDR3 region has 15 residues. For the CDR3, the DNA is TGTGCCAGCAGCCAAGTGGGGGGCATGAACACTGAAGCTTTCTTT. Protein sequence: CASSQVGGMNTEAFF.

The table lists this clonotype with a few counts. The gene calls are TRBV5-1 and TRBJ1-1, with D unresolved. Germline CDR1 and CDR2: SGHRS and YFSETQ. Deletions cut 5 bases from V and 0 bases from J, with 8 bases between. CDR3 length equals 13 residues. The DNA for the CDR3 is TGCGCCAGCAGGGACGGTCTGAACACTGAAGCTTTCTTT. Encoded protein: CASRDGLNTEAFF.

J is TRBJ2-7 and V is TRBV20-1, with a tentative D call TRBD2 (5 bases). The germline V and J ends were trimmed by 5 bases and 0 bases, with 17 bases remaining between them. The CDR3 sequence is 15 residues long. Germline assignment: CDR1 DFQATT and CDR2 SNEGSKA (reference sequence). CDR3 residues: CSAEPAGQSSYEQYF. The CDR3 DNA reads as TGCAGTGCTGAACCCGCGGGTCAGAGCTCCTACGAGCAGTACTTC.

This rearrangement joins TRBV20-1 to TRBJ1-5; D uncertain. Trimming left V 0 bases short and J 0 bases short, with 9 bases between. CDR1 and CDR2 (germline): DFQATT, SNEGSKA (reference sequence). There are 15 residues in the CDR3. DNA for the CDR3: TGCAGTGCTAGAGATCCGGAGTATAGCAATCAGCCCCAGCATTTT. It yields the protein CSARDPEYSNQPQHF.

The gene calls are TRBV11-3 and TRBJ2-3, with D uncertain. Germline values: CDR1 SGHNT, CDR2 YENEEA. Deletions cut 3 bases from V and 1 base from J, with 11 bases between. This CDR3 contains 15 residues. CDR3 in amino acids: CASSFGSEGTDTQYF. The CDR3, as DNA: TGTGCCAGCAGCTTCGGTTCTGAGGGCACAGATACGCAGTATTTT.